The 23 T cell receptor beta chains listed next were all sequenced from one sample in a study of T-cell reconstitution after alpha-beta-depleted transplantation in children (TCRdb year 2016). The library was generated by PCR. The instrument was an Illumina HiSeq 2500. TCR library preparation used molecular barcoding, with unique molecular identifiers applied to normalize quantification of the TCRbeta repertoire. TCRdb handled the public reads itself, with Q25 trimming in fastp and clone calling in MiXCR, and kept productive beta chains. Each entry merges the rows of one CDR3 protein and shows their most common DNA and genes. This sample is represented by 600,000 to 700,000 distinct CDR3 sequences; approximately 17% of them were singletons. Under 1.2% of the sample comes from the top ten. Sequencing was performed on PBMCs from the stem cell graft donor, taken from the stem cell graft. Receptors were obtained from a human donor who donated a stem cell graft to a child with acute myeloid leukemia.

This clonotype was recorded a few times. V is TRBV24-1 and J is TRBJ2-5; TRBD2 matches 9 bases. Germline V CDR1 and CDR2: KGHDR, SFDVKD. This CDR3 spans 17 amino acids. V lost 0 bases and J lost 3; bases outside the gene matches: 7. The DNA for the CDR3 is TGTGCCACCAGTGATTTGCTGGTGACTAGCGGAAAAGAGACCCAGTACTTC. This translates into CATSDLLVTSGKETQYF.

The chain combines TRBV12-3 or TRBV12-4 with TRBJ1-1; D possibly corresponds to TRBD1 (5 bases). The CDR3 has 15 amino acids. The V and J ends lost 5 bases and 11 bases respectively, with 24 bases between them. The CDR3 nucleotides read TGTGCCAGCAGTCGGGACGTACCAGCCGGCGAAATTGCTTTCTTT. The encoded protein is CASSRDVPAGEIAFF.

This clonotype was observed a few times. The rearrangement joins TRBV5-1 to TRBJ1-1; TRBD1 agrees at 11 bases. CDR1 is SGHRS, CDR2 YFSETQ, per germline. The CDR3 spans 14 residues. V shed 3 bases and J 6 bases; nucleotides not matched to a gene: 4. CDR3 region: CASSWTGGEAEAFF. The CDR3 DNA reads as TGCGCCAGCAGCTGGACAGGGGGCGAAGCTGAAGCTTTCTTT.

Notes on this clonotype: A read error may explain this, as a much larger clone is one base away. The chain recombines TRBV20-1 with TRBJ1-1, with TRBD1 identical over 7 bases. The germline V gene has CDR1 DFQATT and CDR2 SNEGSKA (reference sequence). The CDR3 is made up of 14 amino acids. The CDR3 coding sequence is TGCAGTGCTCAGGGGGGGGAAGTGAACTCTGAAGCTTTCTTT. It encodes CSAQGGEVNSEAFF.

This clonotype was seen only a few times. Written as DNA, the CDR3 is TGCGCCAGCAGCTTGGAAGGCAGGGGGAATTCACCCCTCCACTTT. Translating gives CASSLEGRGNSPLHF. This sequence joins TRBV5-1 and TRBJ1-6; 7 bases line up with TRBD1. V dropped 0 bases and J dropped 7; count of bases not matched to a gene: 4. Germline CDR1 is SGHRS and CDR2 is YFSETQ. The CDR3 runs to 15 residues.

A note on this clonotype: Since the CDR3 does not end with the conserved phenylalanine or tryptophan, this likely comes from a read error. The chain carries TRBV29-1 and TRBJ2-3; TRBD2 might be the D (6 bases). V was pared by 4 bases and J by 5 bases, with 10 bases between. The germline CDR1 and CDR2 sequences are SQVTM and ANQGSEA. The CDR3 is made up of 12 amino acids. The CDR3 loop is CSVGGGQDTQYL. The DNA for the CDR3 is TGCAGCGTTGGCGGAGGGCAAGATACGCAGTATCTT.

This clonotype was found many times. V gene TRBV10-1 combines with J gene TRBJ2-5; either TRBD1 or TRBD2 may fit D (6 bases each). This CDR3 contains 14 residues. The germline V gene encodes CDR1 WNHNN and CDR2 SYGVQD (reference sequence). Between the trimmed V and J ends, which lost 3 bases and 5 bases, there was a span of 13 bases. The CDR3 spells CASSESGAAETQYF. The DNA for the CDR3 is TGCGCCAGCAGTGAATCGGGGGCGGCGGAGACCCAGTACTTC.

This clonotype was found many times. V gene TRBV9 combines with J gene TRBJ1-3; no reliable D call. V lost 0 bases and J 2 bases, leaving 9 bases between the germline ends. The germline V gene encodes CDR1 SGDLS and CDR2 YYNGEE. The CDR3 length is 15 residues. The CDR3 here is CASSVGGSPGNTIYF. The CDR3, as DNA: TGTGCCAGCAGCGTAGGCGGCAGCCCTGGAAACACCATATATTTT. The complete variable domain, with remaining parts taken from reference TRBV9 and TRBJ1-3, reads DSGVTQTPKHLITATGQRVTLRCSPRSGDLSVYWYQQSLDQGLQFLIQYYNGEERAKGNILERFSAQQFPDLHSELNLSSLELGDSALYFCASSVGGSPGNTIYFGEGSWLTVV.

Only a few counts were recorded for this clonotype. V is TRBV20-1 and J is TRBJ2-3; TRBD2 aligns across 8 bases. Trimming at V came to 1 base and at J to 3 bases, leaving 12 bases not matched to a gene. This CDR3 region has 17 residues. Germline V gene data show CDR1 as DFQATT and CDR2 as SNEGSKA (reference sequence). The CDR3 reads CSARVTAGGQITDTQYF. The CDR3 coding sequence is TGCAGTGCTAGAGTAACGGCGGGGGGCCAAATTACAGATACGCAGTATTTT.

There are many counts of this clonotype. The chain employs TRBV4-2 and TRBJ2-1; 9 positions match TRBD1. V shed 4 bases and J 7 bases; nucleotides not matched to a gene: 11. Germline V CDR1 and CDR2: LGHNA, YNFKEQ. This CDR3 region has 16 residues. For the CDR3, the DNA is TGTGCCAGCAGCCCCCGGGACAGGGAAGGGGGAAATGAGCAGTTCTTC. The encoded protein is CASSPRDREGGNEQFF.

The V and J genes are TRBV28 and TRBJ2-1; no clear D. Trimming shortened V by 8 bases and J by 6 bases, and 11 bases separated the two germline ends. The CDR3 is made up of 12 amino acids. Germline CDR1 reads MDHEN; CDR2 reads SYDVKM. The CDR3 nucleotides are TGTGCCAGCCAAGGCTCCCCCAATGAGCAGTTCTTC. This sequence encodes CASQGSPNEQFF.

In this sample, this clonotype turned up once. The chain uses TRBV28 and TRBJ1-2; no clear D. The germline gives CDR1 MDHEN, CDR2 SYDVKM. This CDR3 contains 12 residues. Trimming removed 8 bases from V and 6 bases from J, with 13 bases in between. The DNA of the CDR3 is TGTGCCAGCCTACACCTACAAAATGGCTACACCTTC. This translates into CASLHLQNGYTF.

The table lists this clonotype with many counts. The chain uses TRBV20-1 and TRBJ2-7; D gene unclear. The V gene lost 4 bases and the J gene lost 5 bases, with 18 bases spanning the gap. Per germline, CDR1 DFQATT and CDR2 SNEGSKA (reference sequence). CDR3 size: 14 residues. This CDR3 is CSANGTQDLNEQYV. CDR3 nucleotide sequence: TGCAGTGCTAACGGCACTCAGGATCTCAACGAGCAGTACGTC.

A word on this clonotype: The junction shows a germline mismatch at one end, possibly a read error. The chain links TRBV20-1 to TRBJ1-4; D not resolved. Per the germline V gene, CDR1 is DFQATT and CDR2 is SNEGSKA (reference sequence). The CDR3 is 13 amino acids. This chain's CDR3 is CSARGVAGEKLFF. The CDR3 DNA reads TGCAGTGCAAGAGGCGTAGCGGGTGAAAAACTGTTTTTT.

At least ten counts were recorded for this clonotype. The V gene is TRBV29-1, the J gene TRBJ2-5, with TRBD1 as a possible D gene (7 bases). This CDR3 is built from 14 residues. Per germline, CDR1 SQVTM and CDR2 ANQGSEA. Trimming cost V 7 bases and J 4 bases, with 19 bases left between them. In DNA, the CDR3 is TGCAGCGCCGGACTATTACAGGGGAGAGAGACCCAGTACTTC. Translated: CSAGLLQGRETQYF.

V usage is TRBV27 and J usage is TRBJ2-3; possibly TRBD1 or TRBD2 for D (5 bases each). Germline V gives CDR1 MNHEY, CDR2 SMNVEV (reference sequence). The CDR3 is made up of 15 amino acids. Trimming took off 6 bases at V and 0 bases at J, with 13 bases between the two ends. CDR3: CASSPFGDSTDTQYF. The CDR3 DNA is TGTGCCAGCAGCCCTTTCGGGGACAGCACAGATACGCAGTATTTT.

The chain employs TRBV5-1 and TRBJ1-1; 7 positions agree with TRBD1. Germline V CDR1 and CDR2: SGHRS, YFSETQ. Trimming at V came to 0 bases and at J to 2 bases, leaving 7 bases not matched to a gene. The CDR3 runs 16 residues. The CDR3 DNA sequence: TGCGCCAGCAGCTTGGCTCAGGGGGATCCCAACACTGAAGCTTTCTTT. It yields the protein CASSLAQGDPNTEAFF.

This clonotype was recorded many times. The V gene is TRBV20-1, the J gene TRBJ1-1, with TRBD1 as a possible D gene (5 bases). The CDR3 contains 11 residues. Per germline, CDR1 DFQATT and CDR2 SNEGSKA (reference sequence). The ends were cut back, 5 bases at V and 6 bases at J, with 10 bases in the middle. The CDR3 nucleotides read TGCAGTGCTCGGGACGGGCCTGAAGCTTTCTTT. Its protein product is CSARDGPEAFF.

This clonotype was recorded at least ten times. The chain combines TRBV12-3 or TRBV12-4 with TRBJ2-1; possible D gene TRBD1, 6 bases. V was cut by 5 bases and J by 5 bases, with 16 bases left in between. The CDR3 has 15 amino acids. This chain's CDR3 is CASSGQYLPNNEQFF. DNA of the CDR3: TGTGCCAGCAGTGGACAGTATTTACCCAACAATGAGCAGTTCTTC.

There are many counts of this clonotype. The rearrangement links TRBV20-1 to TRBJ1-2, with D hard to call. The CDR3 has 11 amino acids. Per the germline V gene, CDR1 is DFQATT and CDR2 is SNEGSKA (reference sequence). V lost 3 bases to trimming and J lost 0 bases, with 2 bases between them. The chain's CDR3 is CSASSNYGYTF. CDR3 in DNA: TGCAGTGCTAGTTCTAACTATGGCTACACCTTC.

The gene calls are TRBV12-3 or TRBV12-4 and TRBJ1-4; D uncertain. The V gene lost 1 base and the J gene lost 3 bases, with 12 bases spanning the gap. This CDR3 is built from 16 residues. In DNA form, the CDR3 reads TGTGCCAGCAGTTTAGGCAGAGTTGCATCTAATGAAAAACTGTTTTTT. Translation: CASSLGRVASNEKLFF.

This clonotype was picked up many times. J is TRBJ2-7 and V is TRBV20-1, with 9 bases lining up with TRBD2. This CDR3 comprises 13 residues. V dropped 6 bases and J dropped 2; count of bases not matched to a gene: 5. Germline CDR1 reads DFQATT; CDR2 reads SNEGSKA (reference sequence). The chain's CDR3 is CSARGTSPYEQYF. Here the CDR3 DNA reads TGCAGTGCCAGGGGGACTAGCCCCTACGAGCAGTACTTC.

This clonotype has only a few counts. The V gene is TRBV7-9, the J gene TRBJ1-1; 7 nucleotides agree with TRBD1. The length of the CDR3 is 16 residues. The germline V gene encodes CDR1 SEHNR and CDR2 FQNEAQ (reference sequence). Trimming cost V 3 bases and J 6 bases; bases outside gene matches: 13. The DNA of the CDR3 is TGTGCCAGCAGCTTTGGGGGAGAGGGACAGTTCGCTGAAGCTTTCTTT. Translated: CASSFGGEGQFAEAFF.